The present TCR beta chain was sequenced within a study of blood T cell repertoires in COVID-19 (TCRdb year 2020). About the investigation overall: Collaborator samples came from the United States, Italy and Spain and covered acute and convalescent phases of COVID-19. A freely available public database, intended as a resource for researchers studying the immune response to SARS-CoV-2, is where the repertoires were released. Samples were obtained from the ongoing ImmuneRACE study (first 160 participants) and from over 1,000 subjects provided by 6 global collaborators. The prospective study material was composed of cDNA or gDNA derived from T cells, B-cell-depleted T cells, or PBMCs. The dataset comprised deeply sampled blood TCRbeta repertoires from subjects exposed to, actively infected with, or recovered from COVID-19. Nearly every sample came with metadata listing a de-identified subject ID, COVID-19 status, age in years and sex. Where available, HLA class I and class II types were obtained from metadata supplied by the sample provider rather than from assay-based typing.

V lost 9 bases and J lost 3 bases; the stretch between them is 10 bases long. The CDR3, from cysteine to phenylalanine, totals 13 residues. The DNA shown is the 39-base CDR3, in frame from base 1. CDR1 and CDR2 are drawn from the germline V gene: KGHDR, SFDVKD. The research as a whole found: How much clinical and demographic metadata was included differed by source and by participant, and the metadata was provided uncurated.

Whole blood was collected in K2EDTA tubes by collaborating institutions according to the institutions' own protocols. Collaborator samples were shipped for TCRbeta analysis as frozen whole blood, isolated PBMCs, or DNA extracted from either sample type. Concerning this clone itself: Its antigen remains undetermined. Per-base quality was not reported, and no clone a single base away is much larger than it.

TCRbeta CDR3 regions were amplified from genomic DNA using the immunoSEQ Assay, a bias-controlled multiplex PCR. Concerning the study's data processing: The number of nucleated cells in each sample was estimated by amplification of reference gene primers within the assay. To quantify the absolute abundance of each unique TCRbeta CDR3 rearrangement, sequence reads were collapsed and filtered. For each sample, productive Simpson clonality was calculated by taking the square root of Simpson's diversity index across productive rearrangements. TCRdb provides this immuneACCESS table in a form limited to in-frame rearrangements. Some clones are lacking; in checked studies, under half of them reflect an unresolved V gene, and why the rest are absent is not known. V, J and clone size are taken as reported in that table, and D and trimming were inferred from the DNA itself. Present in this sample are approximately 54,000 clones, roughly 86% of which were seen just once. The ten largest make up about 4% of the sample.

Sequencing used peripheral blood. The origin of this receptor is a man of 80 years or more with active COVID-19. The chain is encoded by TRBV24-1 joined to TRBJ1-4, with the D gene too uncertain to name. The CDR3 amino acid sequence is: CATQRGSNEKLFF. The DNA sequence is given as TGTGCCACCCAAAGAGGGTCTAATGAAAAACTGTTTTTT.